A selection of T cell receptor beta chains follows, all from one sample in a study of blood T cell repertoires in COVID-19. The protocol was immunoSEQ multiplex PCR, while the TCRdb copy is restricted to in-frame clones and leaves out a portion. Of tens of thousands of clones in the sample, roughly 85% are singletons; the top ten hold 9.5% to 15%. Material for sequencing was peripheral blood. Source of these receptors: a human donor in a cohort sampled during active COVID-19. Both conserved end residues are part of each CDR3. A D gene is named only where the DNA matches it firmly. Some rows mark clone size as missing; the rest say once, few, many or name a class of expanded clone.

abundance | j_gene | v_gene | d_gene | CDR3aa | CDR3nt
once | TRBJ2-6 | TRBV7-8 | TRBD2 | CASSLAGGTRPPPSGANVLTF | TGTGCCAGCAGCTTAGCGGGGGGGACTCGTCCGCCCCCCTCTGGGGCCAACGTCCTGACTTTC
. | TRBJ2-2 | TRBV4-2 | TRBD1 | CASSRTIQGAGTGELFF | TGTGCCAGCAGCCGAACGATTCAGGGGGCGGGCACCGGGGAGCTGTTTTTT
. | TRBJ2-5 | TRBV6-5 | . | CASSREETQYF | TGTGCCAGCAGTCGAGAAGAGACCCAGTACTTC
. | TRBJ1-5 | TRBV19 | TRBD1 | CASRVRTGKFNQPQHF | TGTGCCAGTAGGGTTCGGACAGGAAAATTCAATCAGCCCCAGCATTTT
. | TRBJ1-1 | TRBV18 | . | CASSPQGNTEAFF | TGTGCCAGCTCACCGCAGGGGAACACTGAAGCTTTCTTT
. | TRBJ2-5 | TRBV27 | TRBD2 | CASSPRGPGRAGETQYF | TGTGCCAGCAGTCCCCGGGGACCGGGGAGGGCCGGGGAGACCCAGTACTTC
. | TRBJ2-4 | TRBV7-2 | TRBD2 | CASSSGSGRTKNIQYF | TGTGCCAGCAGCTCGGGAAGCGGGAGAACCAAAAACATTCAGTACTTC
. | TRBJ1-2 | TRBV10-3 | TRBD1 | CAISEMRDRALYGYTF | TGTGCCATCAGTGAGATGCGGGACAGGGCACTCTATGGCTACACCTTC
once | TRBJ2-3 | TRBV7-8 | TRBD2 | CASRDTWRETRDTQYF | TGTGCCAGCAGGGACACGTGGCGGGAGACGAGGGATACGCAGTATTTT
. | TRBJ1-1 | TRBV2 | . | CASSVGQGLTEAFF | TGTGCCAGCAGTGTTGGGCAGGGCCTCACTGAAGCTTTCTTT
. | TRBJ1-2 | TRBV9 | . | CASSGGGRGGHYGYTF | TGTGCCAGCAGCGGAGGGGGGAGGGGCGGGCACTATGGCTACACCTTC
. | TRBJ2-7 | TRBV5-1 | . | CASSLWAGGAYEQYF | TGCGCCAGCAGCTTGTGGGCGGGTGGCGCCTACGAGCAGTACTTC
. | TRBJ2-7 | TRBV5-6 | TRBD1 | CASSLVPTGVEQYF | TGTGCCAGCAGCTTGGTTCCAACAGGGGTCGAGCAGTACTTC
. | TRBJ2-1 | TRBV9 | TRBD2 | CASSVASGAASSYNEQFF | TGTGCCAGCAGCGTAGCTAGCGGGGCTGCTAGCTCCTACAATGAGCAGTTCTTC
. | TRBJ1-3 | TRBV27 | . | CASRSGVSSGNTIYF | TGTGCCAGCAGGTCGGGGGTGTCCTCTGGAAACACCATATATTTT
once | TRBJ2-3 | TRBV15 | TRBD1 | CATSTRTGGNTQYF | TGTGCCACCAGCACCCGGACAGGGGGAAATACGCAGTATTTT
. | TRBJ2-7 | TRBV5-1 | . | CASSFSSYEQYF | TGCGCCAGCAGCTTTAGCTCCTACGAGCAGTACTTC
. | TRBJ2-7 | TRBV28 | TRBD2 | CASSLWPPLAETYEQYF | TGTGCCAGCAGTTTATGGCCCCCACTAGCGGAAACCTACGAGCAGTACTTC
. | TRBJ2-2 | TRBV7-2 | . | CASTFTRSRMNTGELFF | TGTGCCAGCACCTTCACCCGGTCACGAATGAACACCGGGGAGCTGTTTTTT
. | TRBJ2-2 | TRBV6-5 | TRBD2 | CASSYGRDPNTGELFF | TGTGCCAGCAGTTACGGGAGGGACCCGAACACCGGGGAGCTGTTTTTT
. | TRBJ2-7 | TRBV19 | TRBD2 | CASTGTSGTEQYF | TGTGCCAGTACCGGGACTAGCGGGACCGAGCAGTACTTC
. | TRBJ1-1 | TRBV6-6 | . | CASSYGQNEAFF | TGTGCCAGCAGTTACGGGCAGAATGAAGCTTTCTTT
once | TRBJ2-4 | TRBV18 | TRBD1 | CASLPYRGRAKNIQYF | TGTGCCAGTCTACCCTACAGGGGGCGGGCCAAAAACATTCAGTACTTC
few | TRBJ2-2 | TRBV6-6 | . | CASSDTSLTGELFF | TGTGCCAGCAGTGACACTAGCTTGACCGGGGAGCTGTTTTTT
. | TRBJ2-2 | TRBV7-3 | . | CASSRMGQGGTGELFF | TGTGCCAGCAGCCGAATGGGGCAGGGTGGCACCGGGGAGCTGTTTTTT
. | TRBJ2-3 | TRBV5-1 | TRBD2 | CASSVASARGADTQYF | TGCGCCAGCAGCGTCGCTAGCGCCCGGGGGGCAGATACGCAGTATTTT
. | TRBJ1-2 | TRBV4-3 | TRBD1 | CASSQDADRGFNYGYTF | TGCGCCAGCAGCCAAGATGCGGACAGGGGCTTTAACTATGGCTACACCTTC
. | TRBJ1-1 | TRBV6-6 | TRBD1 | CASSYSPGQTNTEAFF | TGTGCCAGCAGTTACTCCCCGGGACAGACGAACACTGAAGCTTTCTTT
. | TRBJ1-1 | TRBV19 | TRBD1 | CASRITGVGTEAFF | TGTGCCAGTAGGATAACAGGGGTTGGCACTGAAGCTTTCTTT
. | TRBJ2-4 | TRBV6-2/TRBV6-3 | . | CASSYSIIGLAKNIQYF | TGTGCCAGCAGTTACTCGATTATTGGCCTAGCCAAAAACATTCAGTACTTC
once | TRBJ2-4 | TRBV30 | TRBD1 | CAWSYGTGARSLKGAKNIQYF | TGTGCCTGGAGCTATGGGACAGGGGCCAGAAGCCTTAAGGGGGCCAAAAACATTCAGTACTTC
. | TRBJ2-5 | TRBV19 | . | CASSIRGLEETQYF | TGTGCCAGTAGTATCAGGGGCCTCGAAGAGACCCAGTACTTC
few | TRBJ1-5 | TRBV15 | TRBD1 | CATSSGQGVQPQHF | TGTGCCACCAGCTCGGGACAGGGGGTTCAGCCCCAGCATTTT
. | TRBJ2-5 | TRBV27 | . | CASSFRQRETQYF | TGTGCCAGCAGTTTTAGACAGAGGGAGACCCAGTACTTC
. | TRBJ2-7 | TRBV2 | . | CASSEGLPQYF | TGTGCCAGCAGTGAAGGTCTTCCCCAGTACTTC
. | TRBJ2-1 | TRBV2 | TRBD1 | CASVPLAGGGGKRSNEQFF | TGTGCCAGCGTCCCACTCGCAGGGGGCGGAGGGAAACGATCGAATGAGCAGTTCTTC
once | TRBJ2-7 | TRBV7-9 | TRBD1 | CASSLKQGAYEQYF | TGTGCCAGCAGCCTAAAACAGGGGGCCTACGAGCAGTACTTC
. | TRBJ2-2 | TRBV9 | . | CASSESLGANTGELFF | TGTGCCAGCAGCGAATCGCTAGGCGCGAACACCGGGGAGCTGTTTTTT
. | TRBJ2-1 | TRBV3-1/TRBV3-2 | . | CASSQDLASRFF | TGTGCCAGCAGCCAAGATTTGGCTAGCAGGTTCTTC
. | TRBJ2-7 | TRBV28 | TRBD2 | CASLLSGGTAYEQYF | TGTGCCAGCCTCCTAAGCGGGGGCACAGCTTACGAGCAGTACTTC
. | TRBJ1-1 | TRBV28 | TRBD1 | CASRREIGTGGSTEAFF | TGTGCCAGCAGGAGGGAAATTGGGACAGGGGGGAGCACTGAAGCTTTCTTT
. | TRBJ2-7 | TRBV27 | TRBD2 | CASARLAGDHEQYF | TGTGCCAGCGCGAGACTAGCGGGAGACCACGAGCAGTACTTC
. | TRBJ1-3 | TRBV6-6 | TRBD1 | CASSYGTGGTGNTIYF | TGTGCCAGCAGTTACGGGACAGGGGGTACTGGAAACACCATATATTTT
. | TRBJ2-2 | TRBV7-6 | TRBD1 | CASSLTTGGRTGELFF | TGTGCCAGCAGCTTAACGACAGGGGGGAGGACCGGGGAGCTGTTTTTT
once | TRBJ2-3 | TRBV7-2 | . | CASSSTPGLTQYF | TGTGCCAGCAGCTCCACTCCGGGACTCACGCAGTATTTT
once | TRBJ1-4 | TRBV28 | . | CASSLFRGAGEKLFF | TGTGCCAGCAGTTTATTCAGGGGCGCTGGAGAAAAACTGTTTTTT
. | TRBJ2-7 | TRBV30 | . | CAWSDQGPQGLAGEQYF | TGTGCCTGGAGTGATCAAGGTCCACAGGGGCTGGCGGGGGAGCAGTACTTC
. | TRBJ1-2 | TRBV4-3 | . | CASSQDTGKDGYTF | TGCGCCAGCAGCCAAGATACAGGGAAGGATGGCTACACCTTC
. | TRBJ1-2 | TRBV28 | TRBD1 | CASSYGQGAVYGYTF | TGTGCCAGCAGTTACGGACAGGGGGCCGTCTATGGCTACACCTTC
. | TRBJ2-2 | TRBV19 | TRBD1 | CASRDRGYTGELFF | TGTGCCAGCCGGGACAGGGGGTACACCGGGGAGCTGTTTTTT
. | TRBJ2-3 | TRBV19 | TRBD1 | CASSGSPWDRGHADTQYF | TGTGCCAGTAGTGGGTCCCCATGGGACAGGGGGCATGCAGATACGCAGTATTTT
. | TRBJ2-1 | TRBV4-3 | TRBD2 | CASSQESGTSGPLSYNEQFF | TGCGCCAGCAGCCAAGAGTCCGGGACTAGCGGGCCGCTCTCCTACAATGAGCAGTTCTTC
. | TRBJ1-5 | TRBV6-5 | . | CASSPSGHSNQPQHF | TGTGCCAGCAGCCCCTCTGGGCATAGCAATCAGCCCCAGCATTTT
. | TRBJ2-7 | TRBV4-3 | TRBD1 | CASSPSGTGGYEQYF | TGCGCCAGCAGCCCGAGCGGGACAGGGGGTTACGAGCAGTACTTC
. | TRBJ1-3 | TRBV3-1/TRBV3-2 | . | CASSQDRSYSGNTIYF | TGTGCCAGCAGCCAAGATCGATCCTACTCTGGAAACACCATATATTTT
once | TRBJ2-7 | TRBV29-1 | . | CSVEDAMRGEQYF | TGCAGCGTTGAAGATGCGATGAGAGGCGAGCAGTACTTC
. | TRBJ2-5 | TRBV11-1 | . | CASSQAIQETQYF | TGTGCCAGCAGCCAAGCAATCCAAGAGACCCAGTACTTC
. | TRBJ2-2 | TRBV7-9 | . | CASSQSPGWLFF | TGTGCCAGCAGCCAAAGTCCGGGGTGGCTGTTTTTT
few | TRBJ2-7 | TRBV25-1 | . | CAASRDSSYEQYF | TGTGCCGCTTCGCGGGACAGCTCCTACGAGCAGTACTTC
. | TRBJ2-7 | TRBV5-1 | TRBD2 | CASSTSGPLYEQYF | TGCGCCAGCAGTACTAGCGGTCCTCTCTACGAGCAGTACTTC